What follows are 29 T cell receptor beta chains derived from one specimen sequenced in a study of early stage breast cancer tumors. Clones were read by immunoSEQ multiplex PCR, and TCRdb kept only the in-frame ones, dropping some. The sample consists of fewer than 30,000 clones, 75% to 85% of them appearing once. Sequencing used blood. These TCRs come from a person in their sixties with breast cancer.

The V gene is TRBV4-3, the J gene TRBJ1-1; D is ambiguous. The CDR3 totals 13 residues. V was trimmed by 4 bases and J by 4 bases, leaving 10 bases between them. CDR1 is LGHNA, CDR2 YSLEER, per germline. In DNA form, the CDR3 reads TGCGCCAGCAGCCGCCAGGAAGGCACTGAAGCTTTCTTT. This encodes CASSRQEGTEAFF.

The chain has TRBV10-3 and TRBJ2-7, with TRBD1 as a possible D gene (7 bases). From germline, CDR1 is ENHRY and CDR2 SYGVKD. The CDR3 loop spans 15 amino acids. Trimming removed 3 bases from V and 3 bases from J, with 15 bases in between. For the CDR3, the DNA is TGTGCCATCAGTGACGGAGGGACAGATCGCTACGAGCAGTACTTC. Residues: CAISDGGTDRYEQYF.

The sample holds one count of this clone. The chain employs TRBV6-5 and TRBJ2-7; 7 nucleotides align to TRBD2. The J segment lost 4 bases and the V segment lost 6 bases, leaving 3 bases of the junction unmatched. This CDR3 has 12 amino acids. The germline gives CDR1 MNHEY, CDR2 SVGAGI. Here the CDR3 DNA reads TGTGCCAGCAGCTGGGGAGGGTACGAGCAGTACTTC. The encoded protein is CASSWGGYEQYF.

This sequence joins TRBV4-3 and TRBJ2-5; D is unresolved. This CDR3 is 13 amino acids long. Germline-derived CDR1 and CDR2 are LGHNA and YSLEER. Trimming shortened V by 2 bases and J by 3 bases, and 7 bases separated the two germline ends. CDR3 loop: CASSQMREETQYF. The CDR3 DNA reads as TGCGCCAGCAGCCAAATGCGAGAAGAGACCCAGTACTTC.

The rearrangement links TRBV18 to TRBJ1-5; D is uncertain. Germline V CDR1 and CDR2: KGHSH, LQKENI. This CDR3 spans 15 amino acids. The V and J ends lost 6 bases and 5 bases respectively, with 17 bases between them. For the CDR3, the DNA is TGTGCCAGCTCTCCGAACTACTCGGCCGATCAGCCCCAGCATTTT. This encodes CASSPNYSADQPQHF.

The chain uses TRBV6-6 and TRBJ2-3; D is unclear. Trimming took off 6 bases at V and 2 bases at J, with 15 bases between the two ends. Germline CDR1 and CDR2: MNHNY and SVGAGI (reference sequence). The CDR3 runs 15 residues. In DNA, the CDR3 is TGTGCCAGCAGCCCCAACCGTCGACACACAGATACGCAGTATTTT. This encodes CASSPNRRHTDTQYF.

With respect to this clone: This CDR3 is also generated by other DNA sequences in the sample. The chain carries TRBV6-5 and TRBJ2-7; 9 positions match TRBD1. This CDR3 region has 14 residues. The V segment lost 6 bases and the J segment 1 base; nucleotides outside the gene matches: 4. Looked up from germline, CDR1 is MNHEY and CDR2 is SVGAGI. CDR3 amino acids: CASSRQGGSYEQYF. CDR3 in DNA: TGTGCCAGCAGCCGACAGGGGGGATCCTACGAGCAGTACTTC.

This clone was seen a single time. The chain combines TRBV2 with TRBJ2-5, with a tentative D call TRBD2 (6 bases). This CDR3 comprises 14 residues. The V and J ends lost 4 bases and 2 bases respectively, with 11 bases between them. Looked up from germline, CDR1 is SNHLY and CDR2 is FYNNEI. CDR3 region: CASSARSGQETQYF. CDR3 in DNA: TGTGCCAGCAGTGCAAGGAGCGGGCAAGAGACCCAGTACTTC.

There are a few counts of this clone. The rearrangement uses TRBV6-5 and TRBJ1-1; a possible D gene is TRBD1 (5 bases). V was trimmed by 6 bases and J by 4 bases, leaving 15 bases between them. CDR3 length: 14 residues. Per germline, CDR1 MNHEY and CDR2 SVGAGI. In DNA form, the CDR3 reads TGTGCCAGCAGAGGCAGGGTAGAGAGCACTGAAGCTTTCTTT. This sequence encodes CASRGRVESTEAFF.

This chain connects TRBV27 to TRBJ1-1; D unclear. Germline-derived CDR1 and CDR2 are MNHEY and SMNVEV (reference sequence). V dropped 1 base and J dropped 4 bases, with 10 bases sitting between them. The CDR3 runs to 14 residues. CDR3 nucleotides: TGTGCCAGCAGTTTATATCGCGGGAGCACTGAAGCTTTCTTT. This gives the protein CASSLYRGSTEAFF.

The chain joins TRBV6-6 to TRBJ1-5; D is possibly TRBD1 (5 bases). The germline V gene encodes CDR1 MNHNY and CDR2 SVGAGI (reference sequence). V gave up 7 bases and J gave up 0 bases, with 13 bases separating them. The CDR3 length is 15 residues. CDR3 loop: CASIMGGYSNQPQHF. CDR3 sequence (DNA): TGTGCCAGCATTATGGGGGGATATAGCAATCAGCCCCAGCATTTT.

The CDR3 region has the DNA TGCAGCGTTGAAGACGGGACAGGGGGCTATGGCTACACCTTC. It specifies CSVEDGTGGYGYTF. V and J are TRBV29-1 and TRBJ1-2; TRBD1 agrees at 11 bases. The CDR3 spans 14 residues. V gave up 0 bases and J gave up 4 bases; unmatched junction bases: 1. Germline V gene data show CDR1 as SQVTM and CDR2 as ANQGSEA.

The rearrangement links TRBV18 to TRBJ2-1; 7 bases fit TRBD1. CDR3 size: 14 residues. The V gene end was trimmed by 3 bases and the J gene end by 2 bases; junction bases not matched to a gene: 1. Germline V gene lookup returns CDR1 KGHSH and CDR2 LQKENI. DNA of the CDR3: TGTGCCAGCTCACCCCAGGGGGCCTACAATGAGCAGTTCTTC. Amino acid sequence: CASSPQGAYNEQFF.

The rearrangement joins TRBV7-9 to TRBJ2-1, with 11 bases matching TRBD2. The germline V gene encodes CDR1 SEHNR and CDR2 FQNEAQ (reference sequence). The CDR3 consists of 15 residues. Trimming cost V 9 bases and J 7 bases; bases outside gene matches: 11. The CDR3 nucleotides read TGTGCCAGTGGGCTTAGCGGGAGGGCCAAAAATGAGCAGTTCTTC. Amino acids: CASGLSGRAKNEQFF.

The chain carries TRBV7-9 and TRBJ2-1, with a tentative D call TRBD2 (6 bases). The CDR3 extends over 13 amino acids. CDR1 is SEHNR and CDR2 is FQNEAQ in the germline V gene (reference sequence). Trimming shortened V by 3 bases and J by 6 bases, and 9 bases separated the two germline ends. In DNA, the CDR3 is TGTGCCAGCAGCTTGGTCGGGGGCAATGAGCAGTTCTTC. Translation gives CASSLVGGNEQFF. Looking up the rest from reference TRBV7-9 and TRBJ2-1 gives the full variable domain: DTGVSQNPRHKITKRGQNVTFRCDPISEHNRLYWYRQTLGQGPEFLTYFQNEAQLEKSRLLSDRFSAERPKGSFSTLEIQRTEQGDSAMYLCASSLVGGNEQFFGPGTRLTVL.

This chain joins TRBV19 and TRBJ1-5, with D perhaps TRBD1 (6 bases). V lost 10 bases and J lost 0, with 22 bases in between. This CDR3 comprises 17 residues. The germline CDR1 and CDR2 sequences are LNHDA and SQIVND (reference sequence). DNA of the CDR3: TGTGCCACCTCATCCAGGGGAGAGGGCAATAGCAATCAGCCCCAGCATTTT. Translating gives CATSSRGEGNSNQPQHF.

The chain has TRBV5-1 and TRBJ2-5; 7 bases are a match to TRBD1. The J segment lost 3 bases and the V segment lost 3 bases, leaving 5 bases of the junction unmatched. The CDR3 length is 14 residues. Per germline, CDR1 SGHRS and CDR2 YFSETQ. The CDR3 loop is CASSSGQVKETQYF. The CDR3, as DNA: TGCGCCAGCAGCTCCGGACAGGTAAAAGAGACCCAGTACTTC.

V usage is TRBV23-1 and J usage is TRBJ1-4, with D hard to call. TRBV23-1 is assigned to the ORF class and has an uncertain function. V was clipped by 3 bases and J by 8 bases, with 16 bases between them. CDR3 size: 15 residues. The CDR3 coding sequence is TGCGCCAGCAGTCAGATACCAGGTCGACAAGAAAAACTGTTTTTT. Translated: CASSQIPGRQEKLFF.

Remarks on this clone: The limits of the CDR3 on the DNA are not certain, so only TCRdb's listed CDR3 is given. The chain couples TRBV28 to TRBJ2-1; the D call in the table, TRBD2, was not verified against the DNA. The CDR3 spans 14 residues, counting both ends. Germline lookup yields CDR1 MDHEN and CDR2 SYDVKM. The CDR3 here is CASSSSETYNEQFF.

In DNA form, the CDR3 reads TGTGCCAGCAGGCTAGGCGGGACAGGGGCCGGCGAGCAGTACTTC. It specifies CASRLGGTGAGEQYF. V is TRBV6-6 and J is TRBJ2-7; 10 positions match TRBD1. This CDR3 has 15 residues. The germline CDR1 and CDR2 sequences are MNHNY and SVGAGI (reference sequence). J gave up 6 bases and V 6 bases, and 11 bases lay outside the gene matches.

There are a few counts of this clone. The rearrangement joins TRBV7-9 to TRBJ2-3; no firm D call. This CDR3 comprises 11 residues. Trimming shortened V by 8 bases and J by 9 bases, and 12 bases separated the two germline ends. Germline V gene sequence: CDR1 SEHNR, CDR2 FQNEAQ (reference sequence). Here the CDR3 DNA reads TGTGCCAGCGACCGAGCAGGAACGCAGTATTTT. Translated, it gives CASDRAGTQYF.

This chain connects TRBV6-6 to TRBJ1-1; 8 bases are a match to TRBD1. The V gene end was trimmed by 6 bases and the J gene end by 5 bases; junction bases not matched to a gene: 5. There are 13 residues in the CDR3. Germline V gives CDR1 MNHNY, CDR2 SVGAGI (reference sequence). The CDR3 coding sequence is TGTGCCAGCAGCCATACAGGGGGGACTGAAGCTTTCTTT. Amino acid sequence: CASSHTGGTEAFF.

This clone was observed a single time. CDR3 amino acids: CASSERPGAHEQYF. In DNA, the CDR3 is TGTGCCAGCAGTGAAAGGCCAGGGGCCCACGAGCAGTACTTC. The V and J genes are TRBV25-1 and TRBJ2-7, with D possibly matching TRBD1 (6 bases). Per germline, CDR1 MGHDK and CDR2 SYGVNS. Trimming took off 2 bases at V and 5 bases at J, with 13 bases between the two ends. This CDR3 spans 14 amino acids.

This clone was detected once. This sequence joins TRBV9 and TRBJ2-7, with D possibly being TRBD2 (6 bases). The CDR3 is made up of 14 amino acids. Trimming cost V 4 bases and J 4 bases, with 15 bases left between them. The germline CDR1 and CDR2 sequences are SGDLS and YYNGEE. The CDR3 protein is CASSSRPGGYEQYF. As DNA, the CDR3 is TGTGCCAGCAGCTCCAGACCCGGAGGGTACGAGCAGTACTTC.

V is TRBV5-1 and J is TRBJ2-3; D is perhaps TRBD1 (5 bases). CDR1 and CDR2 (germline): SGHRS, YFSETQ. Trimming took off 1 base at V and 5 bases at J, with 11 bases between the two ends. The CDR3 consists of 14 residues. The CDR3 region is CASSLSGREDTQYF. CDR3 coding DNA: TGCGCCAGCAGCTTGTCAGGGCGAGAAGATACGCAGTATTTT.

The chain employs TRBV6-4 and TRBJ2-2; tentative D call: TRBD1 (5 bases). CDR1 and CDR2 from the germline V gene are MRHNA and SNTAGT. CDR3 length equals 16 residues. V was trimmed by 0 bases and J by 1 base, leaving 9 bases between them. In DNA form, the CDR3 reads TGTGCCAGCAGTGACTCGGGGCGGTGGAACACCGGGGAGCTGTTTTTT. It is translated as CASSDSGRWNTGELFF.

The V gene is TRBV6-5, the J gene TRBJ1-2; D is unclear. The CDR3 contains 11 residues. V was cut by 8 bases and J by 6 bases, with 10 bases left in between. Germline CDR1 MNHEY, CDR2 SVGAGI. The DNA for the CDR3 is TGTGCCAGCCTCTCCTTTGATGGCTACACCTTC. Protein sequence: CASLSFDGYTF.

The CDR3 loop is CSVAGLAGEGKMYNEQFF. The CDR3 DNA reads TGCAGCGTAGCGGGACTAGCGGGAGAAGGAAAAATGTACAATGAGCAGTTCTTC. The chain combines TRBV29-1 with TRBJ2-1, with TRBD2 matching 14 bases. The CDR3 covers 18 residues. In germline, CDR1 is SQVTM, CDR2 ANQGSEA. Unmatched junction bases numbered 14, after V lost 6 bases and J lost 4 bases.

The rearrangement links TRBV6-5 to TRBJ2-7, with 11 nucleotides matching TRBD2. The CDR3 spans 15 residues. Germline V CDR1 and CDR2: MNHEY, SVGAGI. V was pared by 6 bases and J by 0 bases, with 4 bases of the junction left unmatched. The CDR3 DNA sequence: TGTGCCAGCAGCCGGGGACTAGCGGACTCCTACGAGCAGTACTTC. It yields the protein CASSRGLADSYEQYF.